This entry lists 21 T cell receptor beta chains sequenced from one sample in a study of blood T cell repertoires in COVID-19. Profiling relied on immunoSEQ multiplex PCR, and the TCRdb table lists in-frame clones only, not all of them. Of roughly 400,000 clones listed, roughly 89% are singletons. The sequenced material came from PBMCs or T cells enriched from blood (not recorded which). Receptors were obtained from a woman aged 30 to 39 who had recovered from COVID-19.

V and J are TRBV6-4 and TRBJ2-7, with TRBD2 matching 10 bases. Germline CDR1 is MRHNA and CDR2 is SNTAGT. This CDR3 contains 15 residues. V lost 4 bases and J lost 3; bases outside the gene matches: 6. The CDR3 protein is CASSGTSGNHYEQYF. In DNA form, the CDR3 reads TGTGCCAGCAGTGGCACTAGCGGGAATCACTACGAGCAGTACTTC.

This clone has just one count. The chain employs TRBV3-1 (or the pseudogene TRBV3-2) and TRBJ2-1, with 8 bases identical to TRBD2. Germline-derived CDR1 and CDR2 are LGHDT and YNNKEL (reference sequence). V lost 3 bases, J lost 5 bases, and 15 bases stayed unmatched. The CDR3 extends over 18 amino acids. This chain's CDR3 is CASSQTQGRGGGNNEQFF. The CDR3 DNA reads as TGTGCCAGCAGCCAGACCCAAGGTCGGGGCGGGGGGAACAATGAGCAGTTCTTC.

The V gene is TRBV3-1 (or the pseudogene TRBV3-2), the J gene TRBJ1-5, with D possibly matching TRBD1 (5 bases). The CDR3 is made up of 14 amino acids. Germline-derived CDR1 and CDR2 are LGHDT and YNNKEL (reference sequence). Trimming cost V 0 bases and J 6 bases, with 9 bases left between them. CDR3 nucleotide sequence: TGTGCCAGCAGCCAAGATCGCAGGGCTCAGCCCCAGCATTTT. This translates into CASSQDRRAQPQHF.

The chain links TRBV7-9 to TRBJ2-3; D possibly corresponds to TRBD1 (6 bases). Trimming left V 5 bases short and J 5 bases short, with 20 bases between. Germline V CDR1 and CDR2: SEHNR, FQNEAQ (reference sequence). The CDR3 covers 16 residues. The CDR3 sequence: CASSNRRTAWGDTQYF. In DNA form, the CDR3 reads TGTGCCAGCAGCAATAGACGGACAGCCTGGGGAGATACGCAGTATTTT.

V usage is TRBV6-2 or TRBV6-3 and J usage is TRBJ1-6, with D maybe TRBD1 (6 bases). Looked up from germline, CDR1 is MNHEY and CDR2 is SVGEGT. The CDR3 contains 17 residues. The V gene lost 5 bases and the J gene lost 0 bases, with 14 bases spanning the gap. Here the CDR3 reads CASSQWTDSSYNSPLHF. The DNA of the CDR3 is TGTGCCAGCAGTCAATGGACAGACAGCTCCTATAATTCACCCCTCCACTTT.

The chain employs TRBV5-6 and TRBJ2-2; 7 bases match TRBD1. Germline loops: CDR1 SGHDT, CDR2 YYEEEE. V was pared by 4 bases and J by 6 bases, with 6 bases of the junction left unmatched. The CDR3 is 14 residues long. Here the CDR3 DNA reads TGTGCCAGCAGCCTGACAGGGCAGCCCGGGGAGCTGTTTTTT. Translation gives CASSLTGQPGELFF.

V usage is TRBV28 and J usage is TRBJ2-7; TRBD2 might be the D (5 bases). Germline CDR1 MDHEN, CDR2 SYDVKM. This CDR3 has 12 amino acids. DNA of the CDR3: TGTGCGGTCGGAGGTCCCCCACGCGAGCAGTACTTC. Encoded protein: CAVGGPPREQYF.

The J gene is TRBJ2-3, the V gene TRBV5-6; D is undetermined. The V gene's germline CDR1 is SGHDT and CDR2 YYEEEE. The CDR3 spans 15 residues. Trimming pared 1 base from V and 1 base from J, leaving 10 bases between. The CDR3 spells CASSLKRRGTDTQYF. The DNA for the CDR3 is TGTGCCAGCAGCTTGAAGCGACGGGGCACAGATACGCAGTATTTT. Drawing the rest from reference TRBV5-6 and TRBJ2-3, the complete variable domain is DAGVTQSPTHLIKTRGQQVTLRCSPKSGHDTVSWYQQALGQGPQFIFQYYEEEERQRGNFPDRFSGHQFPNYSSELNVNALLLGDSALYLCASSLKRRGTDTQYFGPGTRLTVL.

V usage is TRBV2 and J usage is TRBJ2-7; the D gene is possibly TRBD2 (6 bases). The V gene's germline CDR1 is SNHLY and CDR2 FYNNEI. The CDR3 sequence is 13 residues long. Trimming left V 8 bases short and J 0 bases short, with 11 bases between. For the CDR3, the DNA is TGTGCCAGCGGGGACTCTCTCTCCTACGAGCAGTACTTC. Its protein is CASGDSLSYEQYF. Together with reference TRBV2 and TRBJ2-7, the CDR3 gives the full variable domain: EPEVTQTPSHQVTQMGQEVILRCVPISNHLYFYWYRQILGQKVEFLVSFYNNEISEKSEIFDDQFSVERPDGSNFTLKIRSTKLEDSAMYFCASGDSLSYEQYFGPGTRLTVT.

This clone was seen more than once but under ten times. The V and J genes are TRBV12-3 or TRBV12-4 and TRBJ1-2; 11 bases map to TRBD1. V dropped 5 bases and J dropped 7; count of bases not matched to a gene: 3. CDR3 length equals 13 residues. In DNA form, the CDR3 reads TGTGCCAGCAGTCCGGGACAGGGGGTTGGCTACACCTTC. This sequence encodes CASSPGQGVGYTF.

The CDR3 loop is CASSPEVLDNSPLHF. For the CDR3, the DNA is TGCGCCAGCAGCCCCGAAGTTCTAGATAATTCACCCCTCCACTTT. The chain employs TRBV5-1 and TRBJ1-6; D not resolved. The CDR3 spans 15 residues. V was cut by 4 bases and J by 5 bases, with 13 bases left in between. Germline V gives CDR1 SGHRS, CDR2 YFSETQ. Drawing the rest from reference TRBV5-1 and TRBJ1-6, the complete variable domain is KAGVTQTPRYLIKTRGQQVTLSCSPISGHRSVSWYQQTPGQGLQFLFEYFSETQRNKGNFPGRFSGRQFSNSRSEMNVSTLELGDSALYLCASSPEVLDNSPLHFGNGTRLTVT.

V usage is TRBV20-1 and J usage is TRBJ1-1; no reliable D call. V lost 6 bases, J lost 8 bases, and 10 bases lay in between. Germline V CDR1 and CDR2: DFQATT, SNEGSKA (reference sequence). There are 10 residues in the CDR3. Here the CDR3 DNA reads TGCAGTGCCGAGGGCAGGGAAGCTTTCTTT. It yields the protein CSAEGREAFF.

V usage is TRBV10-3 and J usage is TRBJ1-1, with D unclear. Germline lookup yields CDR1 ENHRY and CDR2 SYGVKD. Between the trimmed V and J ends, which lost 7 bases and 3 bases, there was a span of 9 bases. The CDR3 loop spans 12 amino acids. The CDR3 region has the DNA TGTGCCATCAATGGGCCGGACACTGAAGCTTTCTTT. Translating gives CAINGPDTEAFF.

This clone has only one observation. The genes are TRBV4-3 and TRBJ1-3, with D unclear. The CDR3 contains 16 residues. Trimming took 1 base from V and 0 from J, leaving 10 bases between them. Looked up from germline, CDR1 is LGHNA and CDR2 is YSLEER. The CDR3 nucleotides are TGCGCCAGCAGCCAAGGAGGTGGGAGCTCTGGAAACACCATATATTTT. This codes for CASSQGGGSSGNTIYF.

The CDR3 here is CAWSGPLAGVFNEQFF. Written as DNA, the CDR3 is TGTGCCTGGAGTGGACCACTAGCGGGAGTCTTCAATGAGCAGTTCTTC. The chain is built from TRBV30 and TRBJ2-1, with 11 bases matching TRBD2. This CDR3 has 16 residues. Trimming removed 1 base from V and 6 bases from J; junction bases left unmatched: 8. The germline gives CDR1 GTSNPN, CDR2 SVGIG (reference sequence).

The rearrangement joins TRBV27 to TRBJ2-7; 7 bases map to TRBD1. The CDR3 contains 13 residues. The junction had 5 bases not matched to a gene; V was cut back by 3 bases and J by 6 bases. Germline values: CDR1 MNHEY, CDR2 SMNVEV (reference sequence). CDR3 in amino acids: CASSFRQGPEQYF. The CDR3 nucleotides are TGTGCCAGCAGTTTCCGACAGGGCCCCGAGCAGTACTTC.

The chain joins TRBV7-2 to TRBJ2-7; D may be TRBD1 (6 bases). Germline V gene sequence: CDR1 SGHTA, CDR2 FQGNSA. V was cut by 2 bases and J by 5 bases, with 16 bases left in between. The CDR3 has 15 residues. CDR3 nucleotide sequence: TGTGCCAGCAGCTTATCTCAGGGGAAACCTCACGAGCAGTACTTC. Amino acid sequence: CASSLSQGKPHEQYF. The entire variable domain, with the rest obtained from reference TRBV7-2 and TRBJ2-7, is as follows: GAGVSQSPSNKVTEKGKDVELRCDPISGHTALYWYRQSLGQGLEFLIYFQGNSAPDKSGLPSDRFSAERTGGSVSTLTIQRTQQEDSAVYLCASSLSQGKPHEQYFGPGTRLTVT.

The chain combines TRBV5-1 with TRBJ1-4, with a weak D call TRBD1 (5 bases). Trimming cost V 2 bases and J 5 bases, with 13 bases left between them. Germline V gives CDR1 SGHRS, CDR2 YFSETQ. The CDR3 is 15 amino acids. This CDR3 reads CASSFTGQRNEKLFF. The CDR3 coding sequence is TGCGCCAGCAGCTTCACAGGCCAAAGGAATGAAAAACTGTTTTTT. The variable domain in full, with the rest retrieved from reference TRBV5-1 and TRBJ1-4, is KAGVTQTPRYLIKTRGQQVTLSCSPISGHRSVSWYQQTPGQGLQFLFEYFSETQRNKGNFPGRFSGRQFSNSRSEMNVSTLELGDSALYLCASSFTGQRNEKLFFGSGTQLSVL.

The chain recombines TRBV2 with TRBJ1-1; possibly TRBD1 for D (5 bases). The germline V and J ends were trimmed by 3 bases and 2 bases, with 19 bases remaining between them. CDR1 SNHLY and CDR2 FYNNEI come from the germline V gene. This CDR3 region has 17 residues. CDR3: CASSDLAWGVPNTEAFF. The CDR3 region has the DNA TGTGCCAGCAGTGACCTGGCATGGGGGGTCCCAAACACTGAAGCTTTCTTT.

V usage is TRBV12-3 or TRBV12-4 and J usage is TRBJ2-7; TRBD1 matches at 7 bases. The CDR3 covers 13 residues. The V gene end was trimmed by 4 bases and the J gene end by 2 bases; junction bases not matched to a gene: 2. CDR3 DNA sequence: TGTGCCAGCAGTTCTGACAGGGCCTACGAGCAGTACTTC. Its translation: CASSSDRAYEQYF.

The chain has TRBV5-1 and TRBJ2-7; D remains unclear. The CDR3 length is 14 residues. Trimming cost V 4 bases and J 5 bases, with 16 bases left between them. Germline V gene lookup returns CDR1 SGHRS and CDR2 YFSETQ. Here the CDR3 DNA reads TGCGCCAGCAGCCCCCTCTCAGACACCAACGAGCAGTACTTC. This codes for CASSPLSDTNEQYF.